A selection of T cell receptor beta chains follows, all from one sample in a study of spatial heterogeneity in lung cancer. MiXCR was run by TCRdb on the 5' RACE reads, yielding one entry per CDR3 protein. The data contain roughly 20,000 distinct CDR3 sequences, around 5% of them singletons. Here the sequenced sample was lung tumor tissue, taken at surgery. The source is a male donor with early-stage non-small cell lung cancer. The CDR3 runs from the conserved cysteine through the conserved F or W. Fields, in order: clone size, CDR3 length, V gene, J gene, D gene, CDR3 DNA, CDR3 protein. D genes are given only for firm matches. Clone size is stated in some rows and not others, as once, few, many or a class when expanded.

many,16,TRBV19,TRBJ1-2,-,TGTGCCAGTAGTACCGTGGCAGGATTGGGGAACTATGGCTACACCTTC,CASSTVAGLGNYGYTF
-,13,TRBV30,TRBJ1-1,-,TGTGCCTGGAGTCGGGGGGAACGCACTGAAGCTTTCTTT,CAWSRGERTEAFF
few,13,TRBV3-1,TRBJ1-2,-,TGTGCCAGCAGCCAAGGAATCCCAGGGGCCGACACCTTC,CASSQGIPGADTF
few,14,TRBV7-9,TRBJ1-6,-,TGTGCCAGCAGCCCCGCAGGGGACACTTCACCCCTCCACTTT,CASSPAGDTSPLHF
many,15,TRBV28,TRBJ1-6,-,TGTGCCAGCCTACCCCCTGGGCAGGGCTATTCACCCCTCCACTTT,CASLPPGQGYSPLHF
many,11,TRBV30,TRBJ2-5,-,TGTGCCTGGAGTGTAAGAGAGACCCAGTACTTC,CAWSVRETQYF
many,16,TRBV6-2/TRBV6-3,TRBJ2-1,-,TGTGCCAGCAAGCCCCCAGGGGCGCCACCTTACAATGAGCAGTTCTTC,CASKPPGAPPYNEQFF
many,17,TRBV18,TRBJ1-3,-,TGTGCCAGCTCACCACCACAGGCCCTCTCCTCTGGAAACACCATATATTTT,CASSPPQALSSGNTIYF
few,15,TRBV5-1,TRBJ2-7,-,TGCGCCAGCAGCTTGGGGGACCTACCCGCGGGCGAGCAGTACTTC,CASSLGDLPAGEQYF
many,15,TRBV9,TRBJ2-6,-,TGTGCCAGCAGCCCACGGGTCTCTGGGGCCAACGTCCTGACTTTC,CASSPRVSGANVLTF
many,13,TRBV12-3/TRBV12-4,TRBJ1-2,-,TGTGCCAGCAGTCCAGGGTCGTTGCTTGGCTACACCTTC,CASSPGSLLGYTF
many,14,TRBV5-1,TRBJ2-7,TRBD1,TGCGCCAGCAGCGCGGGACAGGAGGACGGCGAGCAGTACTTC,CASSAGQEDGEQYF
many,14,TRBV29-1,TRBJ2-1,TRBD2,TGCAGCGGAAGCGGGGGGGTAGCCTACAATGAGCAGTTCTTC,CSGSGGVAYNEQFF
many,14,TRBV29-1,TRBJ2-1,TRBD2,TGCAGCGTTGGACTAGCGGGACGAAACAATGAGCAGTTCTTC,CSVGLAGRNNEQFF
many,12,TRBV6-2/TRBV6-3,TRBJ2-7,TRBD1,TGTGCCAGCCGGGACAGTACCTACGAGCAGTACTTC,CASRDSTYEQYF
many,16,TRBV7-3,TRBJ2-3,-,TGTGCCAGCAGCTTAAATCCGCGGGGGCTTACAGATACGCAGTATTTT,CASSLNPRGLTDTQYF
-,16,TRBV12-3/TRBV12-4,TRBJ2-1,TRBD2,TGTGCCAGCAGTCTCTCCGGGGCGGGAGGCTACAATGAGCAGTTCTTC,CASSLSGAGGYNEQFF
few,15,TRBV5-1,TRBJ1-4,-,TGCGCCAGCAGCTTGGCCGGGGCAACTAATGAAAAACTGTTTTTT,CASSLAGATNEKLFF
few,15,TRBV7-3,TRBJ2-5,TRBD2,TGTGCCAGCAGTCGTAGCGGGGGGGCCTTAGGGACCCAGTACTTC,CASSRSGGALGTQYF
many,14,TRBV7-8,TRBJ1-4,-,TGTGCCAGCAGTCTCCGGTGGTCTAATGAAAAACTGTTTTTT,CASSLRWSNEKLFF
many,12,TRBV29-1,TRBJ1-3,-,TGCAGCGTTAACCTCTCTGGAAACACCATATATTTT,CSVNLSGNTIYF
many,15,TRBV6-2/TRBV6-3,TRBJ1-5,TRBD1,TGTGCCAGCAGGAATACCGGGACAGGGCGTCAGCCCCAGCATTTT,CASRNTGTGRQPQHF
many,15,TRBV6-5,TRBJ2-3,-,TGTGCCAGCAGTTACTGGGCGACCACCTTAGATACGCAGTATTTT,CASSYWATTLDTQYF
-,14,TRBV7-9,TRBJ1-1,-,TGTGCCAGCAGCTTTCCGGACCAGAACACTGAAGCTTTCTTT,CASSFPDQNTEAFF
-,13,TRBV11-2,TRBJ2-3,-,TGTGCCAGCAGTTTAGAAGAGACAGTGACGCAGTATTTT,CASSLEETVTQYF
many,15,TRBV7-3,TRBJ1-5,-,TGTGCCAGCAGCCCACACGGGATTAGCAATCAGCCCCAGCATTTT,CASSPHGISNQPQHF
-,13,TRBV28,TRBJ1-6,TRBD1,TGTGCCAGCAGGGGGACAGGATATTCACCCCTCCACTTT,CASRGTGYSPLHF
few,14,TRBV28,TRBJ2-3,-,TGTGCCAGCAGTTTTGGGGGGATACCTGGTGCGCAGTATTTT,CASSFGGIPGAQYF
-,15,TRBV2,TRBJ2-7,-,TGTGCCAGCAGTGGTGGTGGAACAGGGACCTACGAGCAGTACTTC,CASSGGGTGTYEQYF
many,14,TRBV7-9,TRBJ2-4,-,TGTGCCAGCAGCTTAGGGGTCGAAAAAAACATTCAGTACTTC,CASSLGVEKNIQYF
many,16,TRBV7-9,TRBJ2-7,TRBD2,TGTGCCAGCAGCTCGTCCGGGACTAGCGGGAGATTTGGGCAGTACTTC,CASSSSGTSGRFGQYF
many,14,TRBV6-2/TRBV6-3,TRBJ2-7,-,TGTGCCAGCAGTTACCCCTTCGGGGCCTACGAGCAGTACTTC,CASSYPFGAYEQYF
many,16,TRBV5-4,TRBJ2-2,TRBD2,TGTGCCAGCAGCTTGGTAGCGGGGGGGCCGAACGGGGAGCTGTTTTTT,CASSLVAGGPNGELFF
many,15,TRBV6-2/TRBV6-3,TRBJ1-5,TRBD1,TGTGCCAGCATCCCGGGACAGGGCGGTAGTCAGCCCCAGCATTTT,CASIPGQGGSQPQHF
many,16,TRBV20-1,TRBJ2-7,TRBD1,TGCAGTGCTAGACCGCCTCCGGGACAGGGGGCGCAAGAGCAGTACTTC,CSARPPPGQGAQEQYF